A selection of T cell receptor beta chains follows, all from one sample in a study of T-cell reconstitution after alpha-beta-depleted transplantation in children. TCRdb independently ran MiXCR on the PCR reads; one entry per CDR3 protein. Among about 420,000 distinct CDR3 sequences, around 16% were seen once, and the ten largest hold roughly 27%. Material: PBMCs, mostly from graft donor cells, obtained 360 days after TCRalphabeta/CD19-depleted stem cell transplant. The receptors shown here come from a boy in the first two years of life who had a stem cell transplant for Wiskott-Aldrich syndrome, so the T cells may come from the graft donor. CDR3s include the opening cysteine and the closing phenylalanine or tryptophan. A row's size may be missing; if present it is once, few, many or a size class.

V gene	CDR3 length	clone size	J gene	CDR3 protein
TRBV12-3/TRBV12-4	13	many	TRBJ1-1	CASSLILNTEAFF
TRBV2	14	-	TRBJ1-1	CASREQGENTEAFF
TRBV5-1	14	few	TRBJ1-1	CASSPGLINTEAFF
TRBV7-2	15	few	TRBJ2-3	CASTIAGKGTDTQYF
TRBV24-1	18	few	TRBJ2-1	CATSDVYTGASFYNEQFF
TRBV15	14	-	TRBJ2-7	CATSREKLSYEQYF
TRBV28	20	few	TRBJ2-7	CASSRGQGPFLIRVTYEQYF
TRBV12-3/TRBV12-4	14	-	TRBJ2-5	CASRLTGTGETQYF
TRBV5-1	14	-	TRBJ1-5	CASSAGQLNQPQHF
TRBV10-3	14	many	TRBJ1-2	CATGTEPPNYGYTF
TRBV5-1	15	-	TRBJ2-7	CASSLSWYGSYEQYF
TRBV28	16	few	TRBJ2-5	CASSLWSQVVRGTQYF
TRBV20-1	14	-	TRBJ2-5	CSAKGGLNKETQYF
TRBV29-1	17	few	TRBJ1-1	CSAAPRDRVSRNTEAFF
TRBV6-1	16	-	TRBJ2-6	CASSGNRVSGANVLTF
TRBV6-1	15	-	TRBJ2-5	CASSPGLVRGETQYF
TRBV20-1	14	-	TRBJ1-2	CSARVLTGGGGYTF
TRBV20-1	15	-	TRBJ2-5	CSASVDRGRTETQYF
TRBV19	14	few	TRBJ2-3	CASTRTGYTDTQYF
TRBV12-3/TRBV12-4	15	-	TRBJ2-4	CASSLAGVGPTFLDF
TRBV29-1	18	few	TRBJ2-1	CSTFGTSGRAQTYNEQFF
TRBV4-3	15	few	TRBJ2-7	CASSQEIDVPYEQYF
TRBV27	13	-	TRBJ2-3	CASAIHRTDTQYF
TRBV7-9	11	once	TRBJ2-3	CASSLGSTQYF
TRBV5-1	15	few	TRBJ2-7	CASSLDRDRGYEQYF
TRBV20-1	14	few	TRBJ2-7	CSAREIGGPYEQYF
TRBV29-1	14	-	TRBJ2-2	CSVVLFWGSGELFF
TRBV6-5	14	few	TRBJ2-7	CASSYPGQGREQYF
TRBV11-2	15	many	TRBJ2-2	CASSFLQGGTGELFF
TRBV5-1	15	few	TRBJ2-5	CASSLVPSYQETQYF
TRBV20-1	14	few	TRBJ2-1	CSARSGGLYNEQFF
TRBV10-3	14	many	TRBJ2-1	CAISELGQVNEQFF
TRBV5-6	16	few	TRBJ2-7	CASSFTIGTGPYEQYF
TRBV5-1	20	few	TRBJ2-1	CASSLARLAGGPGSYNEQFF
TRBV10-3	12	-	TRBJ2-2	CAVGDRDGELFF
TRBV12-3/TRBV12-4	14	few	TRBJ2-4	CATSRREAKNIQYF
TRBV10-2	17	-	TRBJ2-1	CATAWTSGRAVNNEQFF
TRBV12-3/TRBV12-4	13	few	TRBJ2-1	CASTREGRNEQFF